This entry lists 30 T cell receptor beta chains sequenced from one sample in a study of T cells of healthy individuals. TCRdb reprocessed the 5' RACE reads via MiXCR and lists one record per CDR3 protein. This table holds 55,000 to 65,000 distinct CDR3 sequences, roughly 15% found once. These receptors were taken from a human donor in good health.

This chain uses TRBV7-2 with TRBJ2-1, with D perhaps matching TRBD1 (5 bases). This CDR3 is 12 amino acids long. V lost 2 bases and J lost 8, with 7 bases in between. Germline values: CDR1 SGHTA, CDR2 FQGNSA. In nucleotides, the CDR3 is TGTGCCAGCAGCTTATGGGGCGATGAGCAGTTCTTC. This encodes CASSLWGDEQFF.

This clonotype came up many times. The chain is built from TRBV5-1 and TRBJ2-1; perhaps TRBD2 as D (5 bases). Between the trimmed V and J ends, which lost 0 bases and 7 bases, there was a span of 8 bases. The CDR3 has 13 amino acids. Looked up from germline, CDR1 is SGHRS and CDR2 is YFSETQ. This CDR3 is CASSLAPGNEQFF. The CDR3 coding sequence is TGCGCCAGCAGCTTGGCCCCGGGGAATGAGCAGTTCTTC.

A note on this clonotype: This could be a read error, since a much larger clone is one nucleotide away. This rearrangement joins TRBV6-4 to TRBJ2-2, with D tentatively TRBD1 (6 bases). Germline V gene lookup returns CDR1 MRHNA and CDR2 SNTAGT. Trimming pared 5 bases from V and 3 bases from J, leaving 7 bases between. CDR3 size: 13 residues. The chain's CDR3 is CASSNRDTGELFF. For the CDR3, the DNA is TGTGCCAGCAGTAACAGGGACACCGGGGAGCTGTTTTTT.

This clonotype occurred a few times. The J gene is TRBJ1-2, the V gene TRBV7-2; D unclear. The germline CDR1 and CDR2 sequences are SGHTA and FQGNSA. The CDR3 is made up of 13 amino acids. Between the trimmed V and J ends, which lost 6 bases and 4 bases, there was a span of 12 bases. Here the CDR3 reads CASSLSMSYGYTF. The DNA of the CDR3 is TGTGCCAGCAGTCTTAGCATGAGCTATGGCTACACCTTC.

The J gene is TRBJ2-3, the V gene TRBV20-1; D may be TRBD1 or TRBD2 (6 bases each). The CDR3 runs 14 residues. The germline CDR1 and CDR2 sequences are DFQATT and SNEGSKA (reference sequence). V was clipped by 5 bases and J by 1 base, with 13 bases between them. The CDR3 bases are TGCAGTGCTGCAGGGGACTTACGCACAGATACGCAGTATTTT. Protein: CSAAGDLRTDTQYF.

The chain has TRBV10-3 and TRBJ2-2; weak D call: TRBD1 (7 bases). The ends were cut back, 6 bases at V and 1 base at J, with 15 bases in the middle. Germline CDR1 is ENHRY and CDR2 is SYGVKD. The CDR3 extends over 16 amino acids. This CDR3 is CAIREGGQRNTGELFF. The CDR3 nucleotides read TGTGCCATCAGAGAGGGGGGACAGAGGAACACCGGGGAGCTGTTTTTT.

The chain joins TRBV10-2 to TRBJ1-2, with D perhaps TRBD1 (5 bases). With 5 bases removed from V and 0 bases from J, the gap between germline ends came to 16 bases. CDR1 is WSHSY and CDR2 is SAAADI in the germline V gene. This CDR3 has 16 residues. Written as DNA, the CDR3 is TGCGCCAGCAGTCCGGCAGGGAGAGGCGCTAACTATGGCTACACCTTC. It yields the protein CASSPAGRGANYGYTF.

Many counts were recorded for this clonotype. The CDR3 DNA is TGTGCCAGCAGTGGCCAGACCGGAAACACCATATATTTT. Protein product: CASSGQTGNTIYF. V gene TRBV12-3 or TRBV12-4 combines with J gene TRBJ1-3; D gene ambiguous. With 5 bases removed from V and 4 bases from J, the gap between germline ends came to 9 bases. The CDR3 runs 13 residues.

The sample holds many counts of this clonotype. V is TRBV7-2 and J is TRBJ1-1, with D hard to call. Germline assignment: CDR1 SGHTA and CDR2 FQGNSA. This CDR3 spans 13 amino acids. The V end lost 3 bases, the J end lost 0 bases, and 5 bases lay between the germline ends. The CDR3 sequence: CASSLGMNTEAFF. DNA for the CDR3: TGTGCCAGCAGCTTGGGAATGAACACTGAAGCTTTCTTT.

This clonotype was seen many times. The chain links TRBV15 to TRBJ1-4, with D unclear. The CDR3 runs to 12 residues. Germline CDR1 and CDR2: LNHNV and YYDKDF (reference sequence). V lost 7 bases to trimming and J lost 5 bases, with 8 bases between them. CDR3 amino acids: CATTSGNEKLFF. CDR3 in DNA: TGTGCCACCACGTCGGGGAATGAAAAACTGTTTTTT.

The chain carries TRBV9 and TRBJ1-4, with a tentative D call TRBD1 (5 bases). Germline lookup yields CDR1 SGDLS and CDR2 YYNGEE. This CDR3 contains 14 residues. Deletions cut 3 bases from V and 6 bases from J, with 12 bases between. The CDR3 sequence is CASSGPRDYEKLFF. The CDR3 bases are TGTGCCAGCAGCGGCCCCAGGGATTATGAAAAACTGTTTTTT.

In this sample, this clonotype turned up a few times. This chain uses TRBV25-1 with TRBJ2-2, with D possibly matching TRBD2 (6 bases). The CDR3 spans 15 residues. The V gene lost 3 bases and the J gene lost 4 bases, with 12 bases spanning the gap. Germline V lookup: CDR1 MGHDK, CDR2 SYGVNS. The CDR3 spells CASSDLEAGTGELFF. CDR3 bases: TGTGCCAGCAGTGATCTTGAAGCGGGCACCGGGGAGCTGTTTTTT. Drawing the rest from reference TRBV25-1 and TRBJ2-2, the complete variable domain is EADIYQTPRYLVIGTGKKITLECSQTMGHDKMYWYQQDPGMELHLIHYSYGVNSTEKGDLSSESTVSRIRTEHFPLTLESARPSHTSQYLCASSDLEAGTGELFFGEGSRLTVL.

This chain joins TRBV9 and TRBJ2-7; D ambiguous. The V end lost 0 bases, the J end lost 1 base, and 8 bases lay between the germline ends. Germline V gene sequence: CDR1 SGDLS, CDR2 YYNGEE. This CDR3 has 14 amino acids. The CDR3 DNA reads TGTGCCAGCAGCGTAGCTACGGGTTCCTACGAGCAGTACTTC. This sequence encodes CASSVATGSYEQYF. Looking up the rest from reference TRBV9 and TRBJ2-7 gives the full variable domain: DSGVTQTPKHLITATGQRVTLRCSPRSGDLSVYWYQQSLDQGLQFLIQYYNGEERAKGNILERFSAQQFPDLHSELNLSSLELGDSALYFCASSVATGSYEQYFGPGTRLTVT.

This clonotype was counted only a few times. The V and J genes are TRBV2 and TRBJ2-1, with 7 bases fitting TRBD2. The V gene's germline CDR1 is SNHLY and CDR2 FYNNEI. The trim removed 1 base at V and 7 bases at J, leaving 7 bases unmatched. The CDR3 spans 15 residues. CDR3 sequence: CASSEGEGWRNEQFF. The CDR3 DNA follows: TGTGCCAGCAGTGAAGGGGAGGGGTGGAGGAATGAGCAGTTCTTC.

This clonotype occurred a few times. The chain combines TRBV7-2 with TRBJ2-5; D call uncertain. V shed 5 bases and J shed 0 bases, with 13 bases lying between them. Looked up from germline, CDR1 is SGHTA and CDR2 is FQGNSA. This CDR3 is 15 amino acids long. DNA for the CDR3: TGTGCCAGCAGCCGAGTGGCAGACCACCAAGAGACCCAGTACTTC. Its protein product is CASSRVADHQETQYF.

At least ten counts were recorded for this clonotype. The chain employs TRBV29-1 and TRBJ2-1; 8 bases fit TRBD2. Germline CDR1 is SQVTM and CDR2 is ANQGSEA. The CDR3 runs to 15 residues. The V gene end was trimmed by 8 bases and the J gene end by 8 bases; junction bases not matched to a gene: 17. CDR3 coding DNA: TGCAGCCCTGCCTCCCTGGGGGGACTAGAGCATGAGCAGTTCTTC. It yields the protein CSPASLGGLEHEQFF.

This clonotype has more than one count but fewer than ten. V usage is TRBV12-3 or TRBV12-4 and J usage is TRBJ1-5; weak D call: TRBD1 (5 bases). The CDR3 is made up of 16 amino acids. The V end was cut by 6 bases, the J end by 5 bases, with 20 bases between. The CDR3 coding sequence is TGTGCCAGCAGCTCCAATCCCGGGACGGATGATCAGCCCCAGCATTTT. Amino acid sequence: CASSSNPGTDDQPQHF.

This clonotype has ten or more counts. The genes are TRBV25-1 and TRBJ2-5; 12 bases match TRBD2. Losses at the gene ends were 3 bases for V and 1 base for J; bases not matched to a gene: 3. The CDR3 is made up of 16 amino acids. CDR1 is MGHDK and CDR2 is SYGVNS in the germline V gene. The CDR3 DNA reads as TGTGCCAGCAGTGATGGGACTAGCGGGCCCCAAGAGACCCAGTACTTC. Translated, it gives CASSDGTSGPQETQYF.

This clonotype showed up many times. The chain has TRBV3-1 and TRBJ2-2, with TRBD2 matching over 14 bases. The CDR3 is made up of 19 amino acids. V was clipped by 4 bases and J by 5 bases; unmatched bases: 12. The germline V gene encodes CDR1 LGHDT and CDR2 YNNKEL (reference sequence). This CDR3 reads CASSPRLAGGPRGTGELFF. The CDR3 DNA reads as TGTGCCAGCAGCCCGAGACTAGCGGGGGGGCCGCGAGGGACCGGGGAGCTGTTTTTT. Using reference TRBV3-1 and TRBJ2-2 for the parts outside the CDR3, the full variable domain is DTAVSQTPKYLVTQMGNDKSIKCEQNLGHDTMYWYKQDSKKFLKIMFSYNNKELIINETVPNRFSPKSPDKAHLNLHINSLELGDSAVYFCASSPRLAGGPRGTGELFFGEGSRLTVL.

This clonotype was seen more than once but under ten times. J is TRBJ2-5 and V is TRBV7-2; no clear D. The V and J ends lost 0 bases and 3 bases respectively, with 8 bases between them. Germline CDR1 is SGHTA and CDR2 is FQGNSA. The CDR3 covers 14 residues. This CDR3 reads CASSLARREETQYF. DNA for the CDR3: TGTGCCAGCAGCTTAGCCAGGCGAGAAGAGACCCAGTACTTC. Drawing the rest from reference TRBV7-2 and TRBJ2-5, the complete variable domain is GAGVSQSPSNKVTEKGKDVELRCDPISGHTALYWYRQSLGQGLEFLIYFQGNSAPDKSGLPSDRFSAERTGGSVSTLTIQRTQQEDSAVYLCASSLARREETQYFGPGTRLLVL.

The CDR3 spells CASSSYKNTEAFF. The CDR3, as DNA: TGTGCCAGCAGCTCCTACAAGAACACTGAAGCTTTCTTT. The chain carries TRBV7-9 and TRBJ1-1; D is unclear. V was clipped by 4 bases and J by 1 base, with 7 bases between them. Germline CDR1 is SEHNR and CDR2 is FQNEAQ (reference sequence). The CDR3 runs to 13 residues.

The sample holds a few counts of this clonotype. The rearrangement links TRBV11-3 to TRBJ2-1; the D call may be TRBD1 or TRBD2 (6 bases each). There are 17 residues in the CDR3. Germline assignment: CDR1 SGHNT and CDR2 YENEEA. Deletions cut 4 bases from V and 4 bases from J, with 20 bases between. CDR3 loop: CASSSQSGVGGYNEQFF. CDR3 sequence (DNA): TGTGCCAGCAGCTCCCAGTCGGGGGTAGGGGGTTACAATGAGCAGTTCTTC.

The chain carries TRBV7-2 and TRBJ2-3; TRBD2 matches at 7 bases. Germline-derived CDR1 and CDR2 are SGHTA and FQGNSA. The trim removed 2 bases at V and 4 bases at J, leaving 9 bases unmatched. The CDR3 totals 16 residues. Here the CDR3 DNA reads TGTGCCAGCAGCTTAAACGGGGGGTGGGCCCCAGATACGCAGTATTTT. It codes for CASSLNGGWAPDTQYF.

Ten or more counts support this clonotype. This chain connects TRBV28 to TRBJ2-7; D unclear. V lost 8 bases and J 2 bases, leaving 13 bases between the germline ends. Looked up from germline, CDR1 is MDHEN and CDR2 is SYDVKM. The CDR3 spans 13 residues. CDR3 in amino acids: CASVRERPYEQYF. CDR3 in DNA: TGTGCCAGCGTCAGAGAAAGACCCTACGAGCAGTACTTC.

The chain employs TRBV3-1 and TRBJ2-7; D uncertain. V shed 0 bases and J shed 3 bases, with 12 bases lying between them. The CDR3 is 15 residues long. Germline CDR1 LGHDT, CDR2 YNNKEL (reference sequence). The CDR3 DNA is TGTGCCAGCAGCCAAGATTACTCCGCTGGCTACGAGCAGTACTTC. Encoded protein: CASSQDYSAGYEQYF.

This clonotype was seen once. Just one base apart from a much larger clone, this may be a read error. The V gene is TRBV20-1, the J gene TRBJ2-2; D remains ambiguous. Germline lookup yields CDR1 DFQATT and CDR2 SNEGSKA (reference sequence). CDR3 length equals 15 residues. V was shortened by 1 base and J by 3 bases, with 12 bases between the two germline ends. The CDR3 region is CSARGLVGDTGELFF. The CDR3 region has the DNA TGCAGTGCTAGAGGGCTAGTGGGCGACACCGGGGAGCTGTTTTTT.

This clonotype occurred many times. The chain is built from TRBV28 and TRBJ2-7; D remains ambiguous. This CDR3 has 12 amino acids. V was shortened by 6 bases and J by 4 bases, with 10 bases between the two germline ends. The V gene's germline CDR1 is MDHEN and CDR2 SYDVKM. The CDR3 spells CASRDPGYEQYF. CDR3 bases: TGTGCCAGCAGAGATCCGGGTTACGAGCAGTACTTC.

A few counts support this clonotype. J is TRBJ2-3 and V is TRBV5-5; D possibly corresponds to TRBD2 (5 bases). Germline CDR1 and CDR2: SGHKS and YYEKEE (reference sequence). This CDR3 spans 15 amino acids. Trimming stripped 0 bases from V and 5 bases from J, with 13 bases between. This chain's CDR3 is CASSLVGSGVDTQYF. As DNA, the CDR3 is TGTGCCAGCAGCTTGGTAGGGTCCGGGGTAGATACGCAGTATTTT.

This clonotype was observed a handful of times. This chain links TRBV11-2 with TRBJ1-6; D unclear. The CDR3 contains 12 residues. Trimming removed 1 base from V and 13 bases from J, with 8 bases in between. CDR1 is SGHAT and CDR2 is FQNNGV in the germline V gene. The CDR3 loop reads CASSLGPGPLHF. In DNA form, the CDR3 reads TGTGCCAGCAGCTTAGGTCCCGGGCCCCTCCACTTT.

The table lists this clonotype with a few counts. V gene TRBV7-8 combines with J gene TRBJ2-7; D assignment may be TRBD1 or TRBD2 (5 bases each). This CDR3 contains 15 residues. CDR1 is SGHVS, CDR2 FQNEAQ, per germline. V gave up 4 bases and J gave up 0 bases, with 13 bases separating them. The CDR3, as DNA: TGTGCCAGCAGCTGGGACCAGCGGTCCTCCTACGAGCAGTACTTC. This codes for CASSWDQRSSYEQYF. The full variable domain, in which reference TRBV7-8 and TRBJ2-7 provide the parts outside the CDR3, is GAGVSQSPRYKVAKRGQDVALRCDPISGHVSLFWYQQALGQGPEFLTYFQNEAQLDKSGLPSDRFFAERPEGSVSTLKIQRTQQEDSAVYLCASSWDQRSSYEQYFGPGTRLTVT.